This T cell receptor (beta chain) originates from a study of a mutant IDH1 vaccine in newly diagnosed glioma (dated by TCRdb to 2020 to 2022). At the level of the whole study: Across visits V03 through V10, patients got a total of eight vaccinations, given in weeks 1, 3, 5, 7, 11, 15, 19 and 23. In the chemotherapy-containing groups, vaccination started alongside temozolomide cycles, whereas in patients who had radiotherapy alone it started 4-6 weeks after radiotherapy. The roughly 32 treated patients were around 62% male and around 40% female, with a mean age of roughly 42 years. Prior to enrollment, patients had been given standard therapy consisting of radiotherapy alone, temozolomide alone, or radiochemotherapy with temozolomide, with the combination given to most patients. Peripheral blood was collected at six visits: V03 (baseline), V05, V07, V10, V12 and V13. For exploratory analyses, longitudinal TCRB deep sequencing was carried out in under 30 treated patients wherever samples were available. Overall study outcomes, separate from this receptor: According to the authors, sample limitations meant that analyses of patient blood samples could not be reproduced. Pseudoprogression appeared unrelated to alterations in the top peripheral T cell clonotypes detected by TCRB sequencing. PBMC samples for TCRB deep sequencing were selected based on availability. Immune responses induced by the vaccine were seen in 93.3% of patients across multiple MHC alleles.

Interpreted using the paper, the time point label stands for: week 11, during vaccination. Every vaccine dose consisted of 300 ug of a 20-mer mutant IDH1 peptide in Montanide, administered subcutaneously together with topical imiquimod. Newly diagnosed WHO grade 3 or 4 IDH1-mutant astrocytomas showing loss of nuclear ATRX were present in the donors. The samples were drawn from NOA16, a multicentre, single-arm, open-label phase I trial in Germany that tested a mutant IDH1 peptide vaccine in humans for the first time. Genomic DNA for TCRB sequencing was isolated from EDTA blood with the DNeasy Blood and Tissue Kit. About this clone itself: The antigen this receptor binds is unknown. No base-level quality is on record; no much larger clone is a single base apart.

Unmatched junction bases come to 9, with V trimmed by 2 bases and J by 6 bases. Its CDR3 holds 15 amino acids, cysteine through phenylalanine. The CDR3 DNA has 45 bases and is translated from base 1. Based on the germline V gene, the CDR1 and CDR2 sequences are SGHTA and FQGNSA. Preparation of the library involved the immunoSEQ multiplex PCR assay. The hsTCRB Kit was used according to the manufacturer's protocol to amplify rearranged TCR beta chain sequences. Sequencing of TCRB libraries was carried out on an Illumina MiSeq. The original methods were these. Demultiplexing, trimming and gene mapping were performed with the kit vendor's proprietary platform. TCRdb limited this immuneACCESS table to in-frame rearrangements with V and J called. A share of clones is missing; checked studies link under half to unresolved V genes, and the rest is unexplained. That table gives V, J and clone size, and the DNA gave D and trimming. Recorded for this sample are some 52,000 clones; roughly nine tenths of them occurred a single time. The ten largest clones represent around 2.4% of the sample.

The receptor's source is a man aged 45-65 years with glioma. The chain couples TRBV7-2 to TRBJ2-7, and TRBD2 matches 8 of the central bases. The specimen was PBMCs, collected from a glioma patient whose treatment included an IDH1 peptide vaccine. The CDR3 in this case is CASSLNPAGAGEQYF. In nucleotides, the sequence is TGTGCCAGCAGCTTAAATCCAGCGGGAGCAGGCGAGCAGTACTTC.